A selection of T cell receptor beta chains follows, all from one sample in a study of T cell repertoires in cytomegalovirus infection. These TCRs are of unknown antigen specificity. A single record per CDR3 protein comes from TCRdb applying MiXCR to the reads. The sample shows 700,000 to 850,000 distinct CDR3 sequences, approximately 32% of them seen only once. Specimen: cultured CD8+ T cells from PBMCs, collected from culture after CMV antigen stimulation. The receptors shown here come from a human donor in good health (CMV status not recorded). Some clones in this sample may be carry-over from other donors' samples. The CDR3 runs from the conserved cysteine through the conserved F or W. Each record gives: clone size, D gene, J gene, V gene, CDR3 DNA, CDR3 protein. A D gene is named only where the DNA matches it firmly. Some rows have no size entry. The others give once, few or many, or a class for an expanded clone.

few TRBD1 TRBJ1-5 TRBV5-1 TGCGCCAGCAGCATAGACAGGGAGGATCAGCCCCAGCATTTT CASSIDREDQPQHF
few - TRBJ2-7 TRBV5-4 TGTGCCAGCAGCTCCCAACAGGCCGTGGGGGAGCAGTACTTC CASSSQQAVGEQYF
- - TRBJ2-5 TRBV6-6 TGTGCCAGCAGTTACGTAGGGACTCAAGAGACCCAGTACTTC CASSYVGTQETQYF
- - TRBJ2-5 TRBV12-3/TRBV12-4 TGTGCCAGCAGTTTAGGGGGGGAGCTGGGCGAGACCCAGTACTTC CASSLGGELGETQYF
many - TRBJ1-2 TRBV7-8 TGTGCCAGCAGCCAAGAGGGCAGGGAGAACTATGGCTACACCTTC CASSQEGRENYGYTF
few TRBD1 TRBJ1-1 TRBV7-6 TGTGCCAGCAGCTCACCGGGACAGCAAGCTTTCTTT CASSSPGQQAFF
few TRBD2 TRBJ2-1 TRBV10-3 TGTGCCATCAGTGAGTCGAGCGGGGGGCTCTACAATGAGCAGTTCTTC CAISESSGGLYNEQFF
once TRBD1 TRBJ2-7 TRBV20-1 TGCAGTGCCAGGGACAGGCCCTCCTACGAGCAGTACTTC CSARDRPSYEQYF
- - TRBJ1-3 TRBV28 TGTGCCAGCAGCCGTGGTCAGGGCCTGGGGGACACCATATATTTT CASSRGQGLGDTIYF
- - TRBJ1-3 TRBV7-6 TGTGCCAGCAGCTTAATTAACTTGGCGGACACCATATATTTT CASSLINLADTIYF
- - TRBJ1-1 TRBV19 TGTGCCAGTACCCCTATTAGGACACCACTGAACACTGAAGCTTTCTTT CASTPIRTPLNTEAFF
many - TRBJ2-7 TRBV27 TGTGCCAGCAGCCAGCGCCCAGGGGTAACCTCCTACGAGCAGTACTTC CASSQRPGVTSYEQYF
- TRBD1 TRBJ2-7 TRBV2 TGTGCCAGCAGGAAGCGGGACAGGGGGGACGAGCAGTACTTC CASRKRDRGDEQYF
many - TRBJ1-1 TRBV6-6 TGTGCCAGCAGCCAAAGAGGGTTGACTGAAGCTTTCTTT CASSQRGLTEAFF
- - TRBJ1-5 TRBV6-5 TGTGCCAGCAGTTACTCGATGCCAGTTAAAGATCAGCCCCAGCATTTT CASSYSMPVKDQPQHF
few - TRBJ1-2 TRBV27 TGTGCCAGCAGTCCTAGGGGCAGACCCGATGGCTACACCTTC CASSPRGRPDGYTF
- - TRBJ1-5 TRBV6-2/TRBV6-3 TGTGCCAGCAGTTTAGACTCAGGGTATCAGCCCCAGCATTTT CASSLDSGYQPQHF